Each of the 2 T cell receptor beta chains below was sequenced from the same sample in a study of cytomegalovirus exposure and HLA in healthy donors. The PCR made use of 60 Vbeta and 13 Jbeta primers. Using immunoSEQ multiplex PCR, the repertoire was profiled, and TCRdb retains in-frame clones only, with some absent. The profile covers roughly 150,000 clones, with 60% to 75% appearing a single time and around 7% taken by the ten largest. The sequencing input was PBMCs. Source of these receptors: a young man in good health and CMV-seronegative.

The chain uses TRBV7-2 and TRBJ2-3, with 10 nucleotides matching TRBD2. This CDR3 has 16 residues. V shed 0 bases and J 7 bases; nucleotides not matched to a gene: 7. CDR1 and CDR2 from the germline V gene are SGHTA and FQGNSA. The CDR3 nucleotides are TGTGCCAGCAGCTTAGCTAGCGGGGGGCTGGGGAATACGCAGTATTTT. Translation gives CASSLASGGLGNTQYF.

The chain carries TRBV6-1 and TRBJ2-5, with 12 bases matching TRBD2. This CDR3 is built from 16 residues. The V and J ends lost 0 bases and 3 bases, in that order; junction bases with no gene match: 2. CDR1 and CDR2 from the germline V gene are MNHNS and SASEGT. This chain's CDR3 is CASSEAGLAGKETQYF. The DNA for the CDR3 is TGTGCCAGCAGTGAAGCCGGACTAGCGGGGAAAGAGACCCAGTACTTC.